This is a list of T cell receptor beta chains from one sample in a study of blood T cell repertoires in COVID-19. Sequenced by immunoSEQ multiplex PCR; TCRdb stores in-frame clones only, minus some. The sample yields a few hundred thousand clones, around 87% seen once. The sequenced material came from PBMCs or T cells enriched from blood (not recorded which). These TCRs come from a woman aged 40 to 50 who had recovered from COVID-19. Each CDR3 is given with its conserved first and last residue. D genes are given only for firm matches. The size field is filled for only some rows; it gives once, few, many or a size class.

d_gene | j_gene | abundance | v_gene | CDR3nt | CDR3aa
- | TRBJ2-6 | - | TRBV28 | TGTGCCAGCAGTTACCGCACACTTACTAAGAGCCTATCGGGGGCCAACGTCCTGACTTTC | CASSYRTLTKSLSGANVLTF
TRBD1 | TRBJ2-4 | - | TRBV27 | TGTGCCAGCAGCCTATACCCGACAGGGGTCAAAAACATTCAGTACTTC | CASSLYPTGVKNIQYF
TRBD1 | TRBJ1-2 | once | TRBV6-5 | TGTGCCAGCAGTTACTCGACAGGGAGTGGCTACACCTTC | CASSYSTGSGYTF
TRBD2 | TRBJ2-2 | - | TRBV6-2/TRBV6-3 | TGTGCCAGCAGTTTTAGGACTAGCGGGAGGGCGTTTACCGGGGAGCTGTTTTTT | CASSFRTSGRAFTGELFF
- | TRBJ2-1 | - | TRBV4-1 | TGCGCCAGCAGCCAAGTTAACGGGCCGGGACTTCAGTTCTTC | CASSQVNGPGLQFF
- | TRBJ1-4 | - | TRBV29-1 | TGCAGCACCCTGTCAGGGGATGAAAAACTGTTTTTT | CSTLSGDEKLFF
- | TRBJ1-4 | few | TRBV7-2 | TGTGCCAGCAGCTTATCCGAGGGAGGAGGTAATGAAAAACTGTTTTTT | CASSLSEGGGNEKLFF
TRBD2 | TRBJ2-1 | - | TRBV18 | TGTGCCAGCTCACCCGGGACTAGCGGGCAGGAGCAGTTCTTC | CASSPGTSGQEQFF
- | TRBJ2-7 | once | TRBV12-3/TRBV12-4 | TGTGCCAGCAGTTTGGGCGATTCCTACGAGCAGTACTTC | CASSLGDSYEQYF
TRBD1 | TRBJ2-5 | - | TRBV5-6 | TGTGCCAGCAGCCGACAGGGGCCGATAGAGACCCAGTACTTC | CASSRQGPIETQYF
TRBD1 | TRBJ1-1 | few | TRBV18 | TGTGCCAGCTCACCATGGACAGGGGCGGACACTGAAGCTTTCTTT | CASSPWTGADTEAFF
- | TRBJ1-2 | - | TRBV6-4 | TGTGCCAGCAGTGAAGGGGGCTATGGCTACACCTTC | CASSEGGYGYTF
TRBD2 | TRBJ2-5 | once | TRBV7-8 | TGTGCCAGCAGCATGGGACTAGCGGAACAAGAGACCCAGTACTTC | CASSMGLAEQETQYF
TRBD1 | TRBJ2-7 | - | TRBV13 | TGTGCCAGCAGCCGGACAGGGGATGGGCGCTCCTACGAGCAGTACTTC | CASSRTGDGRSYEQYF
- | TRBJ2-1 | - | TRBV19 | TGTGCCAGTAGTATAGATAGCCCGGGCAATGAGCAGTTCTTC | CASSIDSPGNEQFF
TRBD2 | TRBJ2-2 | few | TRBV2 | TGTGCCAGCAGTGCTAGCGGGAGAAGTGCCGGGGAGCTGTTTTTT | CASSASGRSAGELFF
- | TRBJ1-1 | - | TRBV11-2 | TGTGCCAGCAGCTTAGGGACATCAAACACTGAAGCTTTCTTT | CASSLGTSNTEAFF
TRBD2 | TRBJ2-1 | - | TRBV9 | TGTGCCAGCAGAAGCGGGAGTGGGGTTGAGCAGTTCTTC | CASRSGSGVEQFF
TRBD2 | TRBJ2-3 | - | TRBV3-1/TRBV3-2 | TGTGCCAGCAGCCGAGGGACTAGCGGCACAGATACGCAGTATTTT | CASSRGTSGTDTQYF
- | TRBJ1-4 | - | TRBV7-8 | TGTGCCAGCAGCCCTACGGCGGGAACGAATGAAAAACTGTTTTTT | CASSPTAGTNEKLFF
- | TRBJ2-1 | - | TRBV27 | TGTGCCAGTGCCTGGAGGGGGCCATCCTACAATGAGCAGTTCTTC | CASAWRGPSYNEQFF
TRBD1 | TRBJ1-1 | - | TRBV3-1/TRBV3-2 | TGTGCTAGCAGCCTGGGACAGGAAGGCACTGAAGCTTTCTTT | CASSLGQEGTEAFF
TRBD2 | TRBJ2-3 | - | TRBV4-3 | TGCGCCAGCAGCCGGGGGACTAGCGGGAGAACAGATACGCAGTATTTT | CASSRGTSGRTDTQYF
- | TRBJ1-4 | - | TRBV3-1/TRBV3-2 | TGTGCCAGCAGCCAAAGGGGCGGTAATGAAAAACTGTTTTTT | CASSQRGGNEKLFF
TRBD1 | TRBJ1-2 | - | TRBV6-5 | TGTGCCAGCAGTTACTCGGGACAGGGGGCCGGTGGCTACACCTTC | CASSYSGQGAGGYTF
TRBD1 | TRBJ2-7 | few | TRBV7-8 | TGTGCCAGCAGCGAAACGGACAGGGACTTCTACGAGCAGTACTTC | CASSETDRDFYEQYF
- | TRBJ2-7 | - | TRBV9 | TGTGCCAGCAGCGAGTTAGACAGCTCCTACGAGCAGTACTTC | CASSELDSSYEQYF
- | TRBJ2-1 | - | TRBV6-6 | TGTGCCAGCAGTTTTACGATGAGCTCCTACAATGAGCAGTTCTTC | CASSFTMSSYNEQFF